This T cell receptor beta chain derives from a study of T cells expressing NK-cell markers. Germline CDR1 is LGHDT and CDR2 is YNNKEL (reference sequence). The CDR3 covers 15 residues. TCRdb reprocessed the 5' RACE reads and reports one entry per CDR3 protein, with no DNA. This sample's clone table lists some 340,000 distinct CDR3 sequences. The chain employs TRBV3-1 and TRBJ2-1; checking the TCRdb D call of TRBD1 is not possible without DNA. The specimen was blood T cells: a sorted CD56 or NKG2C T cell subset, CD4+ or CD8+ T cells, or bulk PBMC T cells (not recorded which). The receptor comes from a man aged 18 to 69 in good health. The CDR3 protein is CASSQDRGGYNEQFF.